In this sample, the clone carrying this T cell receptor (beta chain) turned up a few times. Its antigen is not identified. These data come from a study of cytomegalovirus exposure and HLA in healthy donors. Trimming pared 0 bases from V and 6 bases from J, leaving 5 bases between. The germline V gene has CDR1 SEHNR and CDR2 FQNEAQ (reference sequence). The CDR3 has 13 residues. Vbeta (60) and Jbeta (13) primers were used in the PCR. Repertoires were generated with immunoSEQ multiplex PCR, while TCRdb's copy carries only in-frame clones and drops some. Among some 140,000 clones listed, around 67% were seen once. General study findings and limits: TCR beta V- and J-gene trimming, according to a later analysis, was linked to a missense DCLRE1C variant. Rates of TCR association differed by HLA locus in a later analysis, with DRB1 highest and HLA-C lowest. Testing in vitro showed a few CMV-associated chains specific for CMV antigens.

The sample taken for sequencing was PBMCs. The clonotype comes from a man between 18 and 29 years old in good health and CMV-seropositive. The chain uses TRBV7-9 and TRBJ2-2; no clear D. The CDR3 coding sequence is TGTGCCAGCAGCTTAGCCCGGGCCGGGGAGCTGTTTTTT. It yields the protein CASSLARAGELFF.